The present TCR beta chain was sequenced within a study of blood T cell repertoires in COVID-19. Study-wide background: Sources were T cells, B-cell-depleted T cells, or PBMCs; the material itself was cDNA or gDNA.

TCRdb's copy holds only in-frame clones and misses some; the assay was immunoSEQ multiplex PCR. The data contain roughly 150,000 clones, approximately 93% of them singletons. Germline V gene sequence: CDR1 LGHDT, CDR2 YNNKEL (reference sequence). After removal of 3 bases from V and 7 bases from J, the junction contained 6 bases not matched to a gene. The CDR3 length is 14 residues. The receptor's source is a woman aged 60-75 years with COVID-19, enrolled during active disease. Sequenced sample: peripheral blood. The rearrangement links TRBV3-1 (or the pseudogene TRBV3-2) to TRBJ1-1, with 9 bases aligning to TRBD1. In nucleotides, the CDR3 is TGTGCCAGCAGCCACTGGGACAGGGAGAGTGAAGCTTTCTTT. It is translated as CASSHWDRESEAFF.